This is a list of T cell receptor beta chains from one sample in a study of Ad26.COV2.S vaccination and SARS-CoV-2 variants. The table came from immunoSEQ multiplex PCR; TCRdb's copy has only in-frame clones and leaves some out. The repertoire holds about 350,000 clones, with about 91% as singletons. Source: peripheral blood, taken after recovery from COVID-19. The receptors shown here come from a human donor who had recovered from COVID-19. The CDR3 runs from the conserved cysteine through the conserved F or W. Fields, in order: V gene, J gene, D gene, clone size, CDR3 protein, CDR3 DNA. The D gene is left open where the match is weak. Size is omitted from some rows. Given values are once, few, many or a class for expanded clones.

v_gene: TRBV7-9
j_gene: TRBJ1-1
d_gene: TRBD1
abundance: -
CDR3aa: CASSNSTGGGTEAFF
CDR3nt: TGTGCCAGCAGCAACTCGACAGGGGGCGGGACTGAAGCTTTCTTT

v_gene: TRBV6-4
j_gene: TRBJ2-3
d_gene: TRBD2
abundance: -
CDR3aa: CASSRTSGRGDTQYF
CDR3nt: TGTGCCAGCAGCCGAACTAGCGGGAGAGGAGATACGCAGTATTTT

v_gene: TRBV18
j_gene: TRBJ1-1
d_gene: TRBD1
abundance: -
CDR3aa: CASSTTGDTEAFF
CDR3nt: TGTGCCAGCTCAACGACAGGGGACACTGAAGCTTTCTTT

v_gene: TRBV5-1
j_gene: TRBJ2-3
d_gene: -
abundance: -
CDR3aa: CASSLAGGSADTQYF
CDR3nt: TGCGCCAGCAGCTTGGCCGGAGGTTCCGCAGATACGCAGTATTTT

v_gene: TRBV3-1/TRBV3-2
j_gene: TRBJ2-1
d_gene: TRBD2
abundance: -
CDR3aa: CASSQRTSLNEQFF
CDR3nt: TGTGCCAGCAGCCAAAGGACTAGCCTCAATGAGCAGTTCTTC

v_gene: TRBV2
j_gene: TRBJ2-2
d_gene: -
abundance: -
CDR3aa: CASRSAGELFF
CDR3nt: TGTGCCAGCAGATCCGCCGGGGAGCTGTTTTTT

v_gene: TRBV6-5
j_gene: TRBJ1-5
d_gene: -
abundance: -
CDR3aa: CASSTDSNQPQHF
CDR3nt: TGTGCCAGCAGCACAGATAGCAATCAGCCCCAGCATTTT

v_gene: TRBV6-5
j_gene: TRBJ1-1
d_gene: TRBD1
abundance: -
CDR3aa: CASSNTGTAVTEAFF
CDR3nt: TGTGCCAGCAGTAATACCGGGACAGCAGTCACTGAAGCTTTCTTT

v_gene: TRBV2
j_gene: TRBJ2-3
d_gene: -
abundance: -
CDR3aa: CASGASGTDTQYF
CDR3nt: TGTGCCAGTGGGGCTTCGGGCACAGATACGCAGTATTTT

v_gene: TRBV6-5
j_gene: TRBJ1-3
d_gene: -
abundance: once
CDR3aa: CASSREHSGNTIYF
CDR3nt: TGTGCCAGCAGCCGCGAGCACTCTGGAAACACCATATATTTT

v_gene: TRBV19
j_gene: TRBJ1-5
d_gene: -
abundance: -
CDR3aa: CASSIEGQHHQPQHF
CDR3nt: TGTGCCAGTAGTATAGAGGGTCAACATCATCAGCCCCAGCATTTT

v_gene: TRBV5-4
j_gene: TRBJ1-2
d_gene: TRBD1
abundance: -
CDR3aa: CASSFGSTGGGDGYTF
CDR3nt: TGTGCCAGCAGCTTTGGGTCGACAGGGGGCGGGGATGGCTACACCTTC

v_gene: TRBV2
j_gene: TRBJ1-2
d_gene: -
abundance: -
CDR3aa: CASGDYGEGLYGYTF
CDR3nt: TGTGCCAGCGGGGATTATGGTGAAGGGCTATATGGCTACACCTTC

v_gene: TRBV29-1
j_gene: TRBJ1-2
d_gene: TRBD1
abundance: once
CDR3aa: CSVRGGVGPSYGYTF
CDR3nt: TGCAGCGTTCGAGGGGGCGTTGGTCCCAGCTATGGCTACACCTTC

v_gene: TRBV9
j_gene: TRBJ2-3
d_gene: TRBD2
abundance: -
CDR3aa: CASSVVGSGLSTDTQYF
CDR3nt: TGTGCCAGCAGCGTAGTGGGTAGCGGGCTCAGCACAGATACGCAGTATTTT

v_gene: TRBV6-2/TRBV6-3
j_gene: TRBJ1-2
d_gene: -
abundance: few
CDR3aa: CASSYELYGYTF
CDR3nt: TGTGCCAGCAGTTACGAACTCTATGGCTACACCTTC

v_gene: TRBV19
j_gene: TRBJ1-5
d_gene: -
abundance: -
CDR3aa: CASSRNRERGQPQHF
CDR3nt: TGTGCCAGTAGTCGAAACAGGGAGCGCGGTCAGCCCCAGCATTTT

v_gene: TRBV9
j_gene: TRBJ1-4
d_gene: -
abundance: -
CDR3aa: CASSAGGATNEKLFF
CDR3nt: TGTGCCAGCAGCGCCGGGGGGGCCACTAATGAAAAACTGTTTTTT

v_gene: TRBV13
j_gene: TRBJ2-3
d_gene: TRBD2
abundance: -
CDR3aa: CASSLGGTDTQYF
CDR3nt: TGTGCCAGCAGCTTGGGAGGGACTGATACGCAGTATTTT

v_gene: TRBV3-1/TRBV3-2
j_gene: TRBJ2-7
d_gene: TRBD1
abundance: -
CDR3aa: CASSQGSGTGAYEQYF
CDR3nt: TGTGCCAGCAGCCAAGGATCCGGGACAGGAGCCTACGAGCAGTACTTC

v_gene: TRBV18
j_gene: TRBJ2-5
d_gene: TRBD1
abundance: -
CDR3aa: CASSIRTGGSLGETQYF
CDR3nt: TGTGCCAGCTCAATACGGACAGGGGGCTCTTTAGGAGAGACCCAGTACTTC

v_gene: TRBV9
j_gene: TRBJ2-7
d_gene: TRBD2
abundance: -
CDR3aa: CASSFRISGESYEQYF
CDR3nt: TGTGCCAGCAGCTTCCGAATTAGCGGGGAGTCCTACGAGCAGTACTTC

v_gene: TRBV28
j_gene: TRBJ1-3
d_gene: TRBD1
abundance: -
CDR3aa: CASSFRGPGNTIYF
CDR3nt: TGTGCCAGCAGTTTCAGGGGGCCTGGAAACACCATATATTTT

v_gene: TRBV19
j_gene: TRBJ1-4
d_gene: -
abundance: -
CDR3aa: CASSTGRTPRGEKLFF
CDR3nt: TGTGCCAGTAGTACCGGCCGGACACCCAGGGGTGAAAAACTGTTTTTT

v_gene: TRBV11-2
j_gene: TRBJ1-1
d_gene: -
abundance: -
CDR3aa: CASSLSEFRVALGKTEAFF
CDR3nt: TGTGCCAGCAGCTTAAGTGAGTTTAGGGTTGCCCTCGGAAAGACTGAAGCTTTCTTT

v_gene: TRBV9
j_gene: TRBJ2-2
d_gene: TRBD2
abundance: -
CDR3aa: CASSVGPSSGGTNTGELFF
CDR3nt: TGTGCCAGCAGCGTAGGGCCATCCAGCGGGGGCACGAACACCGGGGAGCTGTTTTTT

v_gene: TRBV6-5
j_gene: TRBJ2-5
d_gene: TRBD1
abundance: once
CDR3aa: CASGQVETQYF
CDR3nt: TGTGCCAGCGGACAGGTCGAGACCCAGTACTTC

v_gene: TRBV19
j_gene: TRBJ1-5
d_gene: TRBD1
abundance: -
CDR3aa: CASSTRGEQPQHF
CDR3nt: TGTGCCAGTAGTACCAGGGGGGAGCAGCCCCAGCATTTT

v_gene: TRBV9
j_gene: TRBJ2-7
d_gene: -
abundance: -
CDR3aa: CASSVVPGADEQYF
CDR3nt: TGTGCCAGCAGCGTAGTTCCAGGGGCAGACGAGCAGTACTTC

v_gene: TRBV2
j_gene: TRBJ2-1
d_gene: -
abundance: -
CDR3aa: CARGGSTDNEQFF
CDR3nt: TGTGCCAGAGGGGGGTCAACCGACAATGAGCAGTTCTTC

v_gene: TRBV11-3
j_gene: TRBJ1-3
d_gene: -
abundance: -
CDR3aa: CAISVPGVEENTIYF
CDR3nt: TGTGCCATCTCAGTCCCGGGGGTAGAGGAAAACACCATATATTTT

v_gene: TRBV7-8
j_gene: TRBJ1-1
d_gene: -
abundance: -
CDR3aa: CASSLGVGPTEAFF
CDR3nt: TGTGCCAGCAGCTTAGGAGTAGGGCCCACTGAAGCTTTCTTT

v_gene: TRBV5-4
j_gene: TRBJ2-1
d_gene: TRBD1
abundance: -
CDR3aa: CASSPGTGRNEQFF
CDR3nt: TGTGCCAGCAGTCCCGGGACAGGGCGGAATGAGCAGTTCTTC

v_gene: TRBV7-9
j_gene: TRBJ2-7
d_gene: TRBD2
abundance: once
CDR3aa: CASSVLAGESYEQYF
CDR3nt: TGTGCCAGCAGCGTCCTAGCGGGGGAGTCCTACGAGCAGTACTTC

v_gene: TRBV7-2
j_gene: TRBJ1-1
d_gene: -
abundance: -
CDR3aa: CASSPDLGANTEAFF
CDR3nt: TGTGCCAGCAGCCCCGACTTAGGGGCGAACACTGAAGCTTTCTTT

v_gene: TRBV27
j_gene: TRBJ2-2
d_gene: -
abundance: -
CDR3aa: CASSWEGARTGELFF
CDR3nt: TGTGCCAGCAGTTGGGAGGGGGCGCGCACCGGGGAGCTGTTTTTT

v_gene: TRBV18
j_gene: TRBJ1-4
d_gene: TRBD1
abundance: -
CDR3aa: CASSTRDRLTNEKLFF
CDR3nt: TGTGCCAGCTCCACCCGGGACAGACTTACTAATGAAAAACTGTTTTTT

v_gene: TRBV27
j_gene: TRBJ2-2
d_gene: TRBD2
abundance: -
CDR3aa: CASSWEGSRADTGELFF
CDR3nt: TGTGCCAGCAGTTGGGAGGGGAGTAGGGCGGACACCGGGGAGCTGTTTTTT

v_gene: TRBV5-4
j_gene: TRBJ1-3
d_gene: TRBD1
abundance: -
CDR3aa: CASSSGQARNTIYF
CDR3nt: TGTGCCAGCAGCTCGGGACAGGCCAGAAACACCATATATTTT

v_gene: TRBV7-2
j_gene: TRBJ1-5
d_gene: -
abundance: few
CDR3aa: CASSFSLSNQPQHF
CDR3nt: TGTGCCAGCAGCTTCAGTCTCAGCAATCAGCCCCAGCATTTT

v_gene: TRBV24-1
j_gene: TRBJ2-1
d_gene: TRBD2
abundance: once
CDR3aa: CATSGGRRGGLDEQFF
CDR3nt: TGTGCCACCAGTGGGGGCAGGCGGGGGGGCCTCGATGAGCAGTTCTTC

v_gene: TRBV6-6
j_gene: TRBJ1-5
d_gene: -
abundance: -
CDR3aa: CASSYGESNQPQHF
CDR3nt: TGTGCCAGCAGTTATGGGGAGAGCAATCAGCCCCAGCATTTT

v_gene: TRBV15
j_gene: TRBJ1-1
d_gene: -
abundance: -
CDR3aa: CATSRDDGEAFF
CDR3nt: TGTGCCACCAGCAGAGATGACGGGGAAGCTTTCTTT

v_gene: TRBV18
j_gene: TRBJ1-5
d_gene: -
abundance: -
CDR3aa: CASSPSQPSNQPQHF
CDR3nt: TGTGCCAGCTCACCAAGTCAGCCAAGCAATCAGCCCCAGCATTTT

v_gene: TRBV18
j_gene: TRBJ1-2
d_gene: TRBD1
abundance: once
CDR3aa: CASSPSEIQGHGYTF
CDR3nt: TGTGCCAGCTCACCATCGGAAATACAGGGGCATGGCTACACCTTC

v_gene: TRBV19
j_gene: TRBJ1-4
d_gene: TRBD1
abundance: once
CDR3aa: CASSHRGATNEKLFF
CDR3nt: TGTGCCAGTAGTCACAGGGGGGCAACTAATGAAAAACTGTTTTTT

v_gene: TRBV5-1
j_gene: TRBJ2-7
d_gene: -
abundance: few
CDR3aa: CASSLAGTGTPYEQYF
CDR3nt: TGCGCCAGCAGCTTGGCCGGAACAGGTACTCCCTACGAGCAGTACTTC

v_gene: TRBV6-1
j_gene: TRBJ2-3
d_gene: -
abundance: -
CDR3aa: CASSEGQTTDTQYF
CDR3nt: TGTGCCAGCAGTGAGGGGCAAACCACAGATACGCAGTATTTT

v_gene: TRBV6-5
j_gene: TRBJ1-5
d_gene: -
abundance: -
CDR3aa: CASSLTGRNQPQHF
CDR3nt: TGTGCCAGCAGCCTCACAGGGAGGAATCAGCCCCAGCATTTT

v_gene: TRBV7-2
j_gene: TRBJ2-3
d_gene: -
abundance: -
CDR3aa: CASSLMRTDTQYF
CDR3nt: TGTGCCAGCAGCTTAATGCGCACAGATACGCAGTATTTT

v_gene: TRBV7-2
j_gene: TRBJ2-2
d_gene: -
abundance: -
CDR3aa: CASSQNRNTGELFF
CDR3nt: TGTGCCAGCAGTCAAAACAGGAACACCGGGGAGCTGTTTTTT

v_gene: TRBV7-3
j_gene: TRBJ2-1
d_gene: TRBD2
abundance: -
CDR3aa: CASSRAGGLTYNEQFF
CDR3nt: TGTGCCAGCAGCCGAGCGGGGGGCCTTACCTACAATGAGCAGTTCTTC

v_gene: TRBV5-6
j_gene: TRBJ1-1
d_gene: -
abundance: -
CDR3aa: CASSPGSDGAFF
CDR3nt: TGTGCCAGCAGCCCGGGGAGTGACGGAGCTTTCTTT

v_gene: TRBV6-1
j_gene: TRBJ2-1
d_gene: TRBD2
abundance: -
CDR3aa: CASSENLFSGGSLWQFF
CDR3nt: TGTGCCAGCAGTGAAAATCTCTTTAGCGGGGGGTCACTGTGGCAGTTCTTC